What follows are 26 T cell receptor beta chains derived from one specimen sequenced in a study of shared clonotypes between healthy human individuals (dated by TCRdb to the early 2020s). The library was made by the immunoSEQ multiplex PCR assay. TCRdb took over this immuneACCESS table, retaining in-frame rearrangements with V and J assigned. Such tables are incomplete; in checked studies, under half of the missing clones stem from an unresolved V gene, and the remainder is unexplained. Within this sample are fewer than 200,000 clones, with 85% to 95% of them counted one time only. 0.067% of the sample goes to the ten largest clones. Material: naive CD4+ T cells sorted from blood. Taken with the paper, the label for cell subset or site translates to: CD45RA+ positively selected. These receptors were obtained from a woman aged 30 to 39 in good health.

The chain employs TRBV1 and TRBJ1-5; the DNA was not compared with TRBD1, the D call given in the table. TRBV1 is noted as a pseudogene. The CDR3 is 14 amino acids. The CDR3 protein is CTSPGHHSNQPQHF. The CDR3 DNA sequence: TGCACCAGCCCGGGACACCATAGCAATCAGCCCCAGCATTTT.

The rearrangement uses TRBV19 and TRBJ1-1; D uncertain. Deletions cut 3 bases from V and 5 bases from J, with 10 bases between. CDR3 size: 13 residues. Germline V gene sequence: CDR1 LNHDA, CDR2 SQIVND (reference sequence). CDR3 loop: CASSIVWDTEAFF. The DNA for the CDR3 is TGTGCCAGTAGTATCGTCTGGGATACTGAAGCTTTCTTT.

Remarks on this clone: The junction shows a germline mismatch at one end, possibly a read error. The chain uses TRBV5-1 and TRBJ2-3; TRBD2 matches at 7 bases. The germline V gene has CDR1 SGHRS and CDR2 YFSETQ. The CDR3 totals 13 residues. The CDR3 spells CATASGSTDTQYF. CDR3 sequence (DNA): TGTGCCACCGCTAGCGGTAGCACAGATACGCAGTATTTT.

The chain links TRBV6-5 to TRBJ2-7; D gene unclear. The germline CDR1 and CDR2 sequences are MNHEY and SVGAGI. The V and J ends lost 6 bases and 1 base respectively, with 16 bases between them. This CDR3 spans 15 amino acids. CDR3 DNA sequence: TGTGCCAGCAGCCAACAGCCAGCTTTATCCTACGAGCAGTACTTC. Translating it yields CASSQQPALSYEQYF.

The count of this clone is one. The chain is built from TRBV6-5 and TRBJ1-1; D unclear. This CDR3 region has 12 residues. Trimming left V 5 bases short and J 1 base short, with 5 bases between. Looked up from germline, CDR1 is MNHEY and CDR2 is SVGAGI. In nucleotides, the CDR3 is TGTGCCAGCAGTCTAAAGAACACTGAAGCTTTCTTT. As protein: CASSLKNTEAFF.

CDR3 sequence (DNA): TGTGCCAGCAGCGGGACAGACAATTCACCCCTCCACTTT. Amino acids: CASSGTDNSPLHF. V and J are TRBV4-2 and TRBJ1-6; 7 bases are a match to TRBD1. Trimming took 5 bases from V and 7 from J; bases not matched to a gene: 2. There are 13 residues in the CDR3. Germline values: CDR1 LGHNA, CDR2 YNFKEQ.

The chain carries TRBV28 and TRBJ2-5; 8 bases are a match to TRBD2. The J call is in doubt because the DNA end fits TRBJ2-7 better. The germline gives CDR1 MDHEN, CDR2 SYDVKM. The CDR3 has 13 amino acids. CDR3 protein: CASRQTSVDEQYF. The CDR3 nucleotides read TGTGCCAGCAGACAGACTAGCGTTGACGAGCAGTACTTC.

The genes are TRBV11-2 and TRBJ1-2; D might be TRBD1 (6 bases). The CDR3 covers 15 residues. With 5 bases removed from V and 0 bases from J, the gap between germline ends came to 13 bases. Germline V CDR1 and CDR2: SGHAT, FQNNGV. The CDR3 DNA reads TGTGCCAGCAGCATCCGGGACAACCCTAACTATGGCTACACCTTC. It specifies CASSIRDNPNYGYTF.

The chain has TRBV18 and TRBJ2-5, with D unresolved. The J call may be mistaken, given a closer DNA end match to TRBJ2-7. Germline loops: CDR1 KGHSH, CDR2 LQKENI. This CDR3 has 13 residues. The CDR3 DNA sequence: TGTGCCAGCTCCCTAGGTCCGGGTGACGAGCAGTACTTC. This encodes CASSLGPGDEQYF.

The V and J genes are TRBV9 and TRBJ1-3, with D maybe TRBD1 (5 bases). CDR3 length: 14 residues. The V end lost 2 bases, the J end lost 10 bases, and 16 bases lay between the germline ends. The germline CDR1 and CDR2 sequences are SGDLS and YYNGEE. In nucleotides, the CDR3 is TGTGCCAGCAGCGTTTTGGACACCCGTGCGACCATATATTTT. Translated, it gives CASSVLDTRATIYF.

V usage is TRBV12-2 and J usage is TRBJ1-4; the D call TRBD1 from the table was never checked on the DNA. TRBV12-2 is a pseudogene segment. The CDR3 contains 15 residues. The CDR3 DNA reads as TGTGCAAGTCGCTTAGTCCTGGTTACAAGGGGAAAACTGTTTTTT. It is translated as CASRLVLVTRGKLFF.

The chain is built from TRBV28 and TRBJ2-1; TRBD1 matches at 9 bases. The germline gives CDR1 MDHEN, CDR2 SYDVKM. The CDR3 length is 15 residues. Trimming at V came to 8 bases and at J to 6 bases, leaving 11 bases not matched to a gene. This CDR3 is CASRTTGGYPNEQFF. In nucleotides, the CDR3 is TGTGCCAGCCGAACGACAGGGGGGTACCCCAATGAGCAGTTCTTC.

This clone has only one observation. The V gene is TRBV29-1, the J gene TRBJ2-3; D unresolved. CDR1 is SQVTM, CDR2 ANQGSEA, per germline. V was clipped by 4 bases and J by 6 bases, with 8 bases between them. The CDR3 is 11 amino acids. In DNA form, the CDR3 reads TGCAGCGTTGGGGGTTGGGATACGCAGTATTTT. Its protein product is CSVGGWDTQYF.

This chain joins TRBV18 and TRBJ2-5; 8 bases map to TRBD2. Germline V gene data show CDR1 as KGHSH and CDR2 as LQKENI. The CDR3 is made up of 15 amino acids. Trimming at V came to 1 base and at J to 5 bases, leaving 6 bases not matched to a gene. CDR3 protein: CASSPRAGGYETQYF. The CDR3 DNA follows: TGTGCCAGCTCACCACGGGCGGGAGGATACGAGACCCAGTACTTC.

The rearrangement uses TRBV29-1 and TRBJ2-7; the match to TRBD1 covers 8 bases. Germline V gene sequence: CDR1 SQVTM, CDR2 ANQGSEA. CDR3 length equals 16 residues. Trimming cost V 6 bases and J 2 bases; bases outside gene matches: 15. CDR3 protein: CSVIPGGADIAYEQYF. For the CDR3, the DNA is TGCAGCGTCATCCCAGGGGGCGCAGATATCGCCTACGAGCAGTACTTC.

The V gene is TRBV19, the J gene TRBJ1-1, with D unresolved. V was clipped by 5 bases and J by 7 bases, with 11 bases between them. The CDR3 extends over 12 amino acids. Germline CDR1 and CDR2: LNHDA and SQIVND (reference sequence). CDR3 nucleotide sequence: TGTGCCAGTAGTCCCCGGGAATTTGAAGCTTTCTTT. The encoded protein is CASSPREFEAFF.

This clone occurred once. The V gene is TRBV28, the J gene TRBJ2-7; 7 bases map to TRBD1. There are 12 residues in the CDR3. The V and J ends lost 7 bases and 7 bases, in that order; junction bases with no gene match: 7. In germline, CDR1 is MDHEN, CDR2 SYDVKM. The CDR3 DNA follows: TGTGCCAGCAAGAGGGACAGTAGGGAGCAGTACTTC. It yields the protein CASKRDSREQYF.

The rearrangement links TRBV18 to TRBJ2-4; D perhaps matches TRBD1 (7 bases). Deletions cut 0 bases from V and 5 bases from J, with 11 bases between. Per germline, CDR1 KGHSH and CDR2 LQKENI. The CDR3 extends over 15 amino acids. The CDR3 coding sequence is TGTGCCAGCTCACCACCGGGCAGGGGGGAAAACATTCAGTACTTC. Translated, it gives CASSPPGRGENIQYF. Variable domain in full (rest from reference TRBV18 and TRBJ2-4): NAGVMQNPRHLVRRRGQEARLRCSPMKGHSHVYWYRQLPEEGLKFMVYLQKENIIDESGMPKERFSAEFPKEGPSILRIQQVVRGDSAAYFCASSPPGRGENIQYFGAGTRLSVL.

V is TRBV29-1 and J is TRBJ2-5, with a tentative D call TRBD2 (5 bases). The J call is doubtful: the DNA matches TRBJ2-7 better. Germline CDR1 reads SQVTM; CDR2 reads ANQGSEA. The CDR3 spans 14 residues. The DNA for the CDR3 is TGCAGCGTTGCTTTGAGGCTAGCTGACTACGAGCAGTACTTC. This translates into CSVALRLADYEQYF.

The V gene is TRBV10-3, the J gene TRBJ2-7, with 10 bases matching TRBD2. The V segment lost 5 bases and the J segment 3 bases; nucleotides outside the gene matches: 4. The CDR3 extends over 14 amino acids. In germline, CDR1 is ENHRY, CDR2 SYGVKD. DNA for the CDR3: TGTGCCATCAGTAGGTTAGCGGGGGGCTACGAGCAGTACTTC. Translation: CAISRLAGGYEQYF.

The gene calls are TRBV25-1 and TRBJ1-1; 10 nucleotides line up with TRBD1. The V and J ends lost 6 bases and 8 bases, in that order; junction bases with no gene match: 15. CDR1 is MGHDK and CDR2 is SYGVNS in the germline V gene. This CDR3 is built from 16 residues. This CDR3 is CASSQSLEPTGGEAFF. The CDR3 bases are TGTGCCAGCAGCCAATCCCTAGAACCGACAGGGGGCGAAGCTTTCTTT.

CDR3 DNA sequence: TGTGCCAGCAGTGAACAACCAGAGGCAGTGAGTGAAAAACTGTTTTTT. Amino acids: CASSEQPEAVSEKLFF. The chain carries TRBV6-1 and TRBJ1-4, with no clear D. Trimming stripped 2 bases from V and 7 bases from J, with 17 bases between. CDR1 and CDR2 (germline): MNHNS, SASEGT. The CDR3 consists of 16 residues.

Written as DNA, the CDR3 is TGTGCCAGCAGCGACAGGGTTAACGAGCAGTACTTC. Translating gives CASSDRVNEQYF. V gene TRBV7-9 combines with J gene TRBJ2-7; 7 bases align to TRBD1. Losses at the gene ends were 5 bases for V and 5 bases for J; bases not matched to a gene: 3. Germline V gene sequence: CDR1 SEHNR, CDR2 FQNEAQ (reference sequence). The CDR3 runs to 12 residues.

The chain carries TRBV6-1 and TRBJ2-7; D remains unclear. The CDR3 covers 15 residues. The germline V and J ends were trimmed by 0 bases and 4 bases, with 13 bases remaining between them. CDR1 and CDR2 (germline): MNHNS, SASEGT. This chain's CDR3 is CASSEALGSPYEQYF. The CDR3 nucleotides read TGTGCCAGCAGTGAAGCTCTGGGGTCGCCGTACGAGCAGTACTTC.

The CDR3 nucleotides are TGTGCCAGTAGTGTCGCAGGGGTTGGGGCCAACGTCCTGACTTTC. It translates to CASSVAGVGANVLTF. This chain links TRBV19 with TRBJ2-6, with D tentatively TRBD1 (6 bases). Germline V gene sequence: CDR1 LNHDA, CDR2 SQIVND (reference sequence). V dropped 5 bases and J dropped 3 bases, with 11 bases sitting between them. The length of the CDR3 is 15 residues.

There are a few counts of this clone. The chain uses TRBV6-5 and TRBJ1-2; D gene ambiguous. The CDR3 is 14 amino acids. V was pared by 8 bases and J by 4 bases, with 17 bases between. Germline V gene sequence: CDR1 MNHEY, CDR2 SVGAGI. For the CDR3, the DNA is TGTGCCAGCGGGCTTATGGGGTCGGGCTATGGCTACACCTTC. Residues: CASGLMGSGYGYTF.